The 11 T cell receptor beta chains below were found in one sample sequenced in a study of cytomegalovirus exposure and HLA in healthy donors. Use of 60 Vbeta and 13 Jbeta primers characterized the PCR. Sequencing used immunoSEQ multiplex PCR; TCRdb keeps in-frame clones, though not all of them. There are about 160,000 clones in the sample; around 83% occur only once, and around 4.3% lies in the top ten. The sample taken for sequencing was PBMCs. The receptor set was obtained from a man in his fifties in good health and CMV-seropositive.

V is TRBV5-5 and J is TRBJ1-3; 8 nucleotides match TRBD1. The CDR3 is made up of 17 amino acids. Germline V CDR1 and CDR2: SGHKS, YYEKEE (reference sequence). J lost 0 bases, V lost 6 bases, and 11 bases had no gene match. CDR3 residues: CASNPTGATSSGNTIYF. The CDR3 DNA is TGTGCCAGCAACCCGACAGGGGCTACATCCTCTGGAAACACCATATATTTT.

The chain joins TRBV2 to TRBJ1-5; D is unclear. The V and J ends lost 8 bases and 7 bases respectively, with 15 bases between them. The CDR3 extends over 13 amino acids. CDR1 is SNHLY, CDR2 FYNNEI, per germline. The CDR3 sequence: CASSLPPGQPQHF. The CDR3 DNA is TGTGCCAGCTCCCTGCCCCCAGGCCAGCCCCAGCATTTT.

This clone was observed a single time. The chain uses TRBV2 and TRBJ1-1, with D unresolved. The CDR3 consists of 13 residues. The germline gives CDR1 SNHLY, CDR2 FYNNEI. V lost 2 bases, J lost 1 base, and 5 bases lay in between. The CDR3 DNA reads as TGTGCCAGCAGTGAAAGCCCGAACACTGAAGCTTTCTTT. Amino acid sequence: CASSESPNTEAFF.

This sequence joins TRBV9 and TRBJ1-2, with 7 positions matching TRBD1. J gave up 7 bases and V 0 bases, and 3 bases lay outside the gene matches. CDR3 size: 13 residues. Germline V gene data show CDR1 as SGDLS and CDR2 as YYNGEE. The CDR3 region has the DNA TGTGCCAGCAGCGTAGTGACAGGGATTGGCTACACCTTC. It is translated as CASSVVTGIGYTF.

The CDR3 nucleotides read TGCAGCGTTATCGGGGATGGATCCTACAATGAGCAGTTCTTC. This translates into CSVIGDGSYNEQFF. V usage is TRBV29-1 and J usage is TRBJ2-1; tentatively, D is TRBD2 (5 bases). The CDR3 contains 14 residues. CDR1 and CDR2 from the germline V gene are SQVTM and ANQGSEA. V was pared by 5 bases and J by 1 base, with 12 bases between.

Here the CDR3 reads CATQGLAGGLTSTDTQYF. DNA for the CDR3: TGTGCCACCCAGGGACTAGCGGGGGGTCTTACTAGCACAGATACGCAGTATTTT. This chain connects TRBV10-3 to TRBJ2-3, with 15 bases that match TRBD2. After removal of 10 bases from V and 0 bases from J, the junction contained 11 bases not matched to a gene. The CDR3 is 18 residues long. From germline, CDR1 is ENHRY and CDR2 SYGVKD.

This chain connects TRBV15 to TRBJ2-7; TRBD2 agrees at 12 bases. CDR1 and CDR2 from the germline V gene are LNHNV and YYDKDF (reference sequence). The V segment lost 5 bases and the J segment 5 bases; nucleotides outside the gene matches: 4. CDR3 length: 14 residues. The CDR3 DNA is TGTGCCACCAGCCCTAGCGGGGGGGGCCACGAGCAGTACTTC. Translating gives CATSPSGGGHEQYF.

This clone has a handful of counts. In nucleotides, the CDR3 is TGTGCCTGGAGTGTTGGCCGCAATCAGCCCCAGCATTTT. Its protein product is CAWSVGRNQPQHF. The chain employs TRBV30 and TRBJ1-5; D gene unclear. CDR1 is GTSNPN, CDR2 SVGIG, per germline (reference sequence). Trimming pared 0 bases from V and 2 bases from J, leaving 5 bases between. The CDR3 has 13 amino acids.

V usage is TRBV9 and J usage is TRBJ2-7; 8 bases are shared with TRBD2. This CDR3 comprises 17 residues. The V segment lost 4 bases and the J segment 4 bases; nucleotides outside the gene matches: 16. Germline lookup yields CDR1 SGDLS and CDR2 YYNGEE. For the CDR3, the DNA is TGTGCCAGCAGCCAGAGCCAAGGGTTTAGCGGGGTGTACGAGCAGTACTTC. This encodes CASSQSQGFSGVYEQYF.

The chain combines TRBV6-1 with TRBJ2-2; no firm D call. The CDR3 has 14 residues. Germline loops: CDR1 MNHNS, CDR2 SASEGT. The V gene lost 4 bases and the J gene lost 5 bases, with 11 bases spanning the gap. CDR3 nucleotide sequence: TGTGCCAGCAGTGTGGGCACTGAGACCGGGGAGCTGTTTTTT. Protein sequence: CASSVGTETGELFF.

The chain joins TRBV15 to TRBJ1-4; no firm D call. V was pared by 0 bases and J by 8 bases, with 19 bases between. The germline CDR1 and CDR2 sequences are LNHNV and YYDKDF (reference sequence). There are 17 residues in the CDR3. The CDR3 here is CATSRDPVGVVREKLFF. For the CDR3, the DNA is TGTGCCACCAGCAGAGATCCTGTAGGAGTCGTAAGGGAAAAACTGTTTTTT.